These 11 T cell receptor beta chains originate from one sample sequenced in a study of regulatory T cells in long-lasting Graves disease. The TCR beta library used iRepertoire HTBI primers with Arm-PCR amplification of CDR3. TCRdb ran MiXCR on the multiplex PCR reads and lists one entry per CDR3 protein. Of 200,000 to 250,000 distinct CDR3 sequences listed, around a fifth are singletons. Time point indicated: newly diagnosed GD, antithyroid drugs for less than 3 months. From PBMCs, RNA was extracted and then used to make the TCR library. The same sample was also used in a study of T cells in Graves' hyperthyroidism and ophthalmopathy.

The sequencing here drew on peripheral blood mononuclear cells (PBMCs), taken at new diagnosis, from a patient treated with antithyroid drugs. Receptor source: a woman in her twenties or thirties with Graves disease.

J is TRBJ2-1 and V is TRBV5-1, with D possibly TRBD1 on 6 matching bases. Looked up from germline, CDR1 is SGHRS and CDR2 is YFSETQ. This CDR3 contains 14 residues. Trimming shortened V by 2 bases and J by 5 bases, and 11 bases separated the two germline ends. CDR3 sequence reads: CASSLGGANNEQFF. The DNA for the CDR3 is TGCGCCAGCAGCTTAGGGGGAGCGAACAATGAGCAGTTCTTC.

This clonotype was counted at least ten times. The chain carries TRBV20-1 and TRBJ1-2; D unresolved. Germline CDR1 and CDR2: DFQATT and SNEGSKA (reference sequence). Trimming stripped 3 bases from V and 7 bases from J, with 3 bases between. The CDR3 is made up of 9 amino acids. This CDR3 is CSARGGYTF. The DNA for the CDR3 is TGCAGTGCTAGGGGTGGCTACACCTTC.

This clonotype was seen a handful of times. A read error may explain this, as a much larger clone is one base away. Because the CDR3 is missing its conserved closing phenylalanine or tryptophan, this is likely a read error. This chain uses TRBV11-3 with TRBJ2-7, with TRBD2 matching 9 bases. The CDR3 is 16 amino acids. Germline assignment: CDR1 SGHNT and CDR2 YENEEA. V gave up 5 bases and J gave up 6 bases; unmatched junction bases: 14. CDR3 protein: CASSQGLAGEWGEQYL. Written as DNA, the CDR3 is TGTGCCAGCAGCCAGGGCTTAGCGGGAGAATGGGGCGAGCAGTACCTC.

With respect to this clonotype: A far more abundant clone sits one base away, making this likely a read error. The chain has TRBV6-5 and TRBJ2-1, with no clear D. Germline-derived CDR1 and CDR2 are MNHEY and SVGAGI. V lost 4 bases to trimming and J lost 2 bases, with 12 bases between them. The CDR3 runs to 15 residues. The CDR3 is CASSWVSRTYNEQFF. The DNA of the CDR3 is TGTGCCAGCAGTTGGGTTAGCAGGACCTACAATGAGCAGTTCTTC.

This clonotype was counted many times. This sequence joins TRBV5-1 and TRBJ2-2; D might be TRBD2 (6 bases). This CDR3 has 13 residues. Germline CDR1 SGHRS, CDR2 YFSETQ. The germline V and J ends were trimmed by 7 bases and 7 bases, with 14 bases remaining between them. The CDR3 DNA is TGCGCCAGCGGGCCGGGGGTGAGCGGGGAGCTGTTTTTT. It specifies CASGPGVSGELFF.

This clonotype was recorded a few times. V usage is TRBV19 and J usage is TRBJ1-4; 7 positions match TRBD1. Germline V gene lookup returns CDR1 LNHDA and CDR2 SQIVND (reference sequence). Trimming took 5 bases from V and 4 from J; bases not matched to a gene: 10. The CDR3 runs to 16 residues. The CDR3 is CASSFYRGAGNEKLFF. CDR3 in DNA: TGTGCCAGTAGTTTTTACAGGGGAGCGGGTAATGAAAAACTGTTTTTT.

This clonotype was seen repeatedly, ten times or more. The CDR3 DNA reads TGTGCCAGCAGGGGCCTTGGACAGGAAAACACCGGGGAGCTGTTTTTT. It yields the protein CASRGLGQENTGELFF. The chain is built from TRBV27 and TRBJ2-2; 7 positions match TRBD1. The trim removed 6 bases at V and 2 bases at J, leaving 9 bases unmatched. The germline V gene has CDR1 MNHEY and CDR2 SMNVEV (reference sequence). The CDR3 has 16 amino acids.

This clonotype appeared many times. The chain combines TRBV2 with TRBJ2-3; D may correspond to TRBD1 or TRBD2 (5 bases each). The V gene's germline CDR1 is SNHLY and CDR2 FYNNEI. This CDR3 region has 14 residues. V was pared by 4 bases and J by 4 bases, with 12 bases between. The CDR3, as DNA: TGTGCCAGCAGTGGGTCTATGGGGGCAGATACGCAGTATTTT. Its protein is CASSGSMGADTQYF.

A note on this clonotype: One base separates it from a far larger clone, so it is likely a read error. The chain is built from TRBV6-2 or TRBV6-3 and TRBJ1-5; weak D call: TRBD1 (5 bases). V was trimmed by 2 bases and J by 5 bases, leaving 10 bases between them. Germline CDR1 is MNHEY and CDR2 is SVGEGT. This CDR3 has 14 residues. The CDR3 protein is CASSYPGQDQPQHF. In nucleotides, the CDR3 is TGTGCCAGCAGTTACCCCGGACAAGATCAGCCCCAGCATTTT.

This chain links TRBV6-1 with TRBJ1-1, with 7 bases aligning to TRBD1. Germline V gene sequence: CDR1 MNHNS, CDR2 SASEGT. The CDR3 loop spans 15 amino acids. After removal of 6 bases from V and 1 base from J, the junction contained 8 bases not matched to a gene. CDR3 bases: TGTGCCAGCAGCCTAAGGGGGCTAGGGAACACTGAAGCTTTCTTT. It codes for CASSLRGLGNTEAFF.

J is TRBJ2-3 and V is TRBV5-5, with unresolved D. With 3 bases removed from V and 8 bases from J, the gap between germline ends came to 13 bases. Germline assignment: CDR1 SGHKS and CDR2 YYEKEE (reference sequence). CDR3 length equals 13 residues. The CDR3 DNA sequence: TGTGCCAGCAGCTCCTGGACGTACTTTACGCAGTATTTT. Its translation: CASSSWTYFTQYF.